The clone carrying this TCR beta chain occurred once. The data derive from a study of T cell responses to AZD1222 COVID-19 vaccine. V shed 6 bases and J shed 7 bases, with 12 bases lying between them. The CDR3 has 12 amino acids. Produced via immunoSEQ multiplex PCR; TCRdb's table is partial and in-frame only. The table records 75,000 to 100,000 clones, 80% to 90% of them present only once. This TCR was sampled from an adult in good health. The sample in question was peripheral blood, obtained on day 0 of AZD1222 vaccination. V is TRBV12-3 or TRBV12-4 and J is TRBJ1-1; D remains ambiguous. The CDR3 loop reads CASRFDYFEAFF. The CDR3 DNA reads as TGTGCCAGCAGATTCGACTATTTTGAAGCTTTCTTT.